A single sample gave rise to the 23 T cell receptor beta chains below, sequenced in a study of T-cell reconstitution after alpha-beta-depleted transplantation in children. As it was prepared, the TCRbeta library received unique molecular identifiers. TCRdb redid the calling of the PCR reads with MiXCR, one entry per CDR3 protein. The table shows some 190,000 distinct CDR3 sequences, with over 8.5% occurring only once. Sequencing used PBMCs, obtained before TCRalphabeta/CD19-depleted stem cell transplant. The origin of the receptors is a boy aged 2 to 10 with acute myeloid leukemia, due to receive a stem cell transplant.

This clonotype was observed at least ten times. The V and J genes are TRBV5-1 and TRBJ2-1; 9 nucleotides match TRBD2. CDR3 length equals 13 residues. V shed 5 bases, J shed 9 bases, and the junction held 6 bases outside the gene matches. Germline values: CDR1 SGHRS, CDR2 YFSETQ. The CDR3 DNA reads as TGCGCCAGCAGAATAGCGGGGGCGGTTGAGCAGTTCTTC. This encodes CASRIAGAVEQFF.

This clonotype was found many times. V usage is TRBV3-1 and J usage is TRBJ2-3; the match to TRBD2 covers 12 bases. V trimming: 0 bases; J trimming: 1 base; junction bases outside the gene matches: 2. This CDR3 region has 17 residues. The germline CDR1 and CDR2 sequences are LGHDT and YNNKEL (reference sequence). This CDR3 is CASSQDGLAGRTDTQYF. In DNA, the CDR3 is TGTGCCAGCAGCCAAGACGGACTAGCGGGGCGCACAGATACGCAGTATTTT.

This clonotype showed up many times. This chain joins TRBV7-9 and TRBJ2-2; the match to TRBD2 covers 7 bases. V lost 5 bases to trimming and J lost 3 bases; unmatched junction nucleotides: 6. Germline V CDR1 and CDR2: SEHNR, FQNEAQ (reference sequence). The CDR3 is made up of 15 amino acids. The CDR3: CASSTSERDTGELFF. The CDR3 nucleotides read TGTGCCAGCAGCACTAGCGAAAGGGACACCGGGGAGCTGTTTTTT. The full variable domain, with the rest looked up from reference TRBV7-9 and TRBJ2-2, is DTGVSQNPRHKITKRGQNVTFRCDPISEHNRLYWYRQTLGQGPEFLTYFQNEAQLEKSRLLSDRFSAERPKGSFSTLEIQRTEQGDSAMYLCASSTSERDTGELFFGEGSRLTVL.

This clonotype has a count of ten or more. V and J are TRBV28 and TRBJ2-1; D unresolved. The germline V and J ends were trimmed by 6 bases and 6 bases, with 15 bases remaining between them. The CDR3 totals 14 residues. The germline V gene encodes CDR1 MDHEN and CDR2 SYDVKM. CDR3 sequence reads: CASSSYEAINEQFF. The CDR3 DNA follows: TGTGCCAGCAGCTCCTACGAGGCGATCAATGAGCAGTTCTTC.

This clonotype was counted many times. The chain joins TRBV6-1 to TRBJ2-1; 10 bases map to TRBD2. J lost 4 bases, V lost 7 bases, and 4 bases had no gene match. The length of the CDR3 is 14 residues. The germline gives CDR1 MNHNS, CDR2 SASEGT. For the CDR3, the DNA is TGTGCCAGCAAGCCTAGCGGGAGTTACAATGAGCAGTTCTTC. The encoded protein is CASKPSGSYNEQFF.

This clonotype came up many times. The chain recombines TRBV5-1 with TRBJ2-3, with 12 positions matching TRBD1. The length of the CDR3 is 15 residues. Germline CDR1 reads SGHRS; CDR2 reads YFSETQ. V gave up 4 bases and J gave up 4 bases; unmatched junction bases: 4. Here the CDR3 reads CASSLGQGAPDTQYF. CDR3 DNA: TGCGCCAGCAGCCTGGGACAGGGGGCACCAGATACGCAGTATTTT.

This clonotype occurred many times. The chain combines TRBV11-2 with TRBJ2-5, with 8 bases that match TRBD2. The CDR3 totals 16 residues. V shed 0 bases and J 3 bases; nucleotides not matched to a gene: 6. From germline, CDR1 is SGHAT and CDR2 FQNNGV. The CDR3 DNA is TGTGCCAGCAGCTTAGAGGGGCGGGAGGTGGAAGAGACCCAGTACTTC. Translated, it gives CASSLEGREVEETQYF.

This clonotype was observed at least ten times. The V call is TRBV7-9, the J call TRBJ2-6; possibly TRBD1 for D (5 bases). The V gene lost 1 base and the J gene lost 2 bases, with 18 bases spanning the gap. Germline lookup yields CDR1 SEHNR and CDR2 FQNEAQ (reference sequence). This CDR3 comprises 19 residues. Here the CDR3 reads CASSLVVGRATAGANVLTF. DNA of the CDR3: TGTGCCAGCAGCTTAGTTGTGGGGCGAGCTACCGCTGGGGCCAACGTCCTGACTTTC.

At least ten counts were recorded for this clonotype. The chain is built from TRBV7-9 and TRBJ1-2; D unclear. Trimming took 3 bases from V and 2 from J, leaving 7 bases between them. Germline values: CDR1 SEHNR, CDR2 FQNEAQ (reference sequence). The CDR3 runs 13 residues. The chain's CDR3 is CASSFTDNYGYTF. In nucleotides, the CDR3 is TGTGCCAGCAGCTTTACAGACAACTATGGCTACACCTTC.

Of note for this clonotype: A single base separates this from a much larger clone, so it may be a read error. V and J are TRBV3-1 and TRBJ2-7; perhaps TRBD1 as D (5 bases). The CDR3 spans 15 residues. The V and J ends lost 5 bases and 2 bases respectively, with 16 bases between them. Germline V lookup: CDR1 LGHDT, CDR2 YNNKEL (reference sequence). CDR3 sequence reads: CASSFLYGRAYEQYF. DNA of the CDR3: TGTGCCAGCAGCTTTCTCTATGGCAGGGCCTACGAGCAGTACTTC.

This clonotype was recorded a few times. V usage is TRBV18 and J usage is TRBJ2-3, with D possibly being TRBD1 (6 bases). The CDR3 spans 18 residues. V lost 2 bases and J 0 bases, leaving 18 bases between the germline ends. Germline CDR1 and CDR2: KGHSH and LQKENI. DNA of the CDR3: TGTGCCAGCTCACCAAATGTCCCCGGACAGTCTAGCACAGATACGCAGTATTTT. It translates to CASSPNVPGQSSTDTQYF.

This clonotype was detected many times. The chain carries TRBV5-1 and TRBJ1-1, with D perhaps matching TRBD1 (5 bases). The CDR3 spans 14 residues. Trimming pared 4 bases from V and 6 bases from J, leaving 16 bases between. Germline V gene lookup returns CDR1 SGHRS and CDR2 YFSETQ. The DNA for the CDR3 is TGCGCCAGCAGCACGGGTGGACTGGGGGCTGAAGCTTTCTTT. Its protein is CASSTGGLGAEAFF.

The genes are TRBV20-1 and TRBJ2-1, with 10 bases matching TRBD1. V shed 3 bases, J shed 7 bases, and the junction held 9 bases outside the gene matches. Germline assignment: CDR1 DFQATT and CDR2 SNEGSKA (reference sequence). The CDR3 runs to 15 residues. CDR3 sequence (DNA): TGCAGTGCTAGGAGAGGACAGGGGGTTACAAATGAGCAGTTCTTC. This encodes CSARRGQGVTNEQFF.

Remarks on this clonotype: This could be a read error, since a much larger clone is one nucleotide away. The chain recombines TRBV10-3 with TRBJ2-3, with 9 bases aligning to TRBD2. CDR1 is ENHRY, CDR2 SYGVKD, per germline. CDR3 length equals 14 residues. The CDR3 sequence is CATSGLAQGDTQYF. For the CDR3, the DNA is TGTGCCACCAGTGGACTAGCGCAGGGGGATACGCAGTATTTT.

This clonotype was counted at least ten times. V gene TRBV5-1 combines with J gene TRBJ1-1, with 7 bases aligning to TRBD1. From germline, CDR1 is SGHRS and CDR2 YFSETQ. The CDR3 has 14 amino acids. V gave up 4 bases and J gave up 7 bases; unmatched junction bases: 10. The CDR3, as DNA: TGCGCCAGCAGCCCCAACAGGGACAGCCGTGAAGCTTTCTTT. As protein: CASSPNRDSREAFF.

This clonotype was found many times. The J gene is TRBJ2-1, the V gene TRBV20-1, with D perhaps matching TRBD2 (6 bases). Germline assignment: CDR1 DFQATT and CDR2 SNEGSKA (reference sequence). V was clipped by 0 bases and J by 6 bases, with 15 bases between them. This CDR3 comprises 15 residues. The CDR3 loop is CSARDPEGLFNEQFF. DNA of the CDR3: TGCAGTGCTAGAGATCCAGAGGGACTTTTCAATGAGCAGTTCTTC.

This clonotype came up many times. V usage is TRBV28 and J usage is TRBJ2-1; 8 bases agree with TRBD1. The germline CDR1 and CDR2 sequences are MDHEN and SYDVKM. This CDR3 spans 17 amino acids. With 3 bases clipped from V and 1 base from J, the junction kept 8 bases outside the gene matches. Here the CDR3 DNA reads TGTGCCAGCAGTTTCATCTTTTGGACAGGGTCCTACAATGAGCAGTTCTTC. Encoded protein: CASSFIFWTGSYNEQFF.

This clonotype was counted only a few times. The V and J genes are TRBV28 and TRBJ1-3, with no clear D. The V gene's germline CDR1 is MDHEN and CDR2 SYDVKM. The CDR3 sequence is 16 residues long. Trimming left V 7 bases short and J 0 bases short, with 16 bases between. In DNA, the CDR3 is TGTGCCAGCACCACCACACTCAGGAGCTCTGGAAACACCATATATTTT. Translation gives CASTTTLRSSGNTIYF.

This clonotype occurred many times. The chain combines TRBV6-1 with TRBJ2-7; D uncertain. CDR3 length: 11 amino acids. Germline V gene lookup returns CDR1 MNHNS and CDR2 SASEGT. The V gene lost 4 bases and the J gene lost 4 bases, with 5 bases spanning the gap. The CDR3 DNA reads TGTGCCAGCAGTGGCCGATACGAGCAGTACGTC. This encodes CASSGRYEQYV.

V is TRBV4-1 and J is TRBJ1-5, with TRBD1 matching over 9 bases. This CDR3 region has 15 residues. V shed 1 base and J 5 bases; nucleotides not matched to a gene: 3. Germline CDR1 is MGHRA and CDR2 is YSYEKL. CDR3 DNA sequence: TGCGCCAGCAGCCAAGTGACAGGGGGGCATCAGCCCCAGCATTTT. It encodes CASSQVTGGHQPQHF.

This clonotype was counted at least ten times. The chain carries TRBV4-1 and TRBJ2-2, with D hard to call. The germline gives CDR1 MGHRA, CDR2 YSYEKL. This CDR3 has 15 amino acids. Deletions cut 4 bases from V and 1 base from J, with 10 bases between. In DNA, the CDR3 is TGCGCCAGCAGCCGGGTGCCCCAGAACACCGGGGAGCTGTTTTTT. This translates into CASSRVPQNTGELFF.

This clonotype was seen ten or more times. V usage is TRBV20-1 and J usage is TRBJ2-7, with 12 nucleotides matching TRBD2. V lost 6 bases, J lost 6 bases, and 9 bases stayed unmatched. The CDR3 is 14 residues long. CDR1 is DFQATT, CDR2 SNEGSKA, per germline (reference sequence). In DNA form, the CDR3 reads TGCAGTGCCCAAACTAGCGGGGGGCCCCGCGAGCAGTACTTC. This encodes CSAQTSGGPREQYF.

This clonotype was counted ten times or more. The rearrangement joins TRBV20-1 to TRBJ2-7; D may be TRBD1 or TRBD2 (5 bases each). The CDR3 is 13 amino acids. Germline V gene lookup returns CDR1 DFQATT and CDR2 SNEGSKA (reference sequence). CDR3 in DNA: TGCAGCGTAAGAGGGGAGTTCGTCTACGAGCAGTACTTC. Translation gives CSVRGEFVYEQYF.